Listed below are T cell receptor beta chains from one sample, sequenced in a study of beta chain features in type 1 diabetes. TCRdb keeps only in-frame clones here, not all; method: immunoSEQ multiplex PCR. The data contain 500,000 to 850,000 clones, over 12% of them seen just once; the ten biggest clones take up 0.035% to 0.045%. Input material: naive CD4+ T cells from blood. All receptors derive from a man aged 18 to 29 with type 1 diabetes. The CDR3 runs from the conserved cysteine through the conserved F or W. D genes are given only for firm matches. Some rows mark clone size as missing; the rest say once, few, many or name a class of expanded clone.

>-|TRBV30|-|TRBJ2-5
TGTGCCTGGAGTGTACGCTCGAACCAAGAGACCCAGTACTTC
CAWSVRSNQETQYF
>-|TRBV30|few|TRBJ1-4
TGTGCCTCCGGACTCGGCGGTAGCCGAAAACTGTTTTTT
CASGLGGSRKLFF
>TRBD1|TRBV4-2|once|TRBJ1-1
TGTGCCAGCAGCCTCATGACTTCAGGGGGGAACACTGAAGCTTTCTTT
CASSLMTSGGNTEAFF
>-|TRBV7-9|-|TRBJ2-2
TGTGCCAGCAGCCTTACCGTACCGGCCGGGGAGCTGTTTTTT
CASSLTVPAGELFF
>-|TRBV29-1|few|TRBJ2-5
TGCAGCGTTGGAAGACTAGCAGGGGGTACAGAGACCCAGTACTTC
CSVGRLAGGTETQYF
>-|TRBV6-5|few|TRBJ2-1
TGTGCCAGCAGTTACTCAATCGGGGCCGGCAATGAGCAGTTCTTC
CASSYSIGAGNEQFF
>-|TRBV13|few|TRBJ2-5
TGTGCCAGCAGAACTTTGGGGGGCCGGGAGACCCAGTACTTC
CASRTLGGRETQYF
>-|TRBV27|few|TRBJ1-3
TGTGCCAGCAGCCAGAAGGGACTACAAGGTGGCACCATATATTTT
CASSQKGLQGGTIYF
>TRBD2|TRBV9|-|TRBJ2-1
TGTGCCAGCAGCCTCGGGACTAGCGGGTACAATGAGCAGTTCTTC
CASSLGTSGYNEQFF
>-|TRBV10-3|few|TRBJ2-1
TGTGCCATCAGTGAAGGCGGGGACAATGAGCAGTTCTTC
CAISEGGDNEQFF
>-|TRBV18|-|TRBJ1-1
TGTGCCAGCTCACCACCGAATGGCGAGGAAGCTTTCTTT
CASSPPNGEEAFF
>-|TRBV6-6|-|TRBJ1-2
TGTGCCAGCAGCCTCAACGGCCGCTACACCTTC
CASSLNGRYTF
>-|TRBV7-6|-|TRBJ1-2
TGTGCCAGCAGCCACATCGGGGCGGGAGGCTACACCTTC
CASSHIGAGGYTF
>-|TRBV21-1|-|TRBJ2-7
TGTGCCAGCAGCACCCGACGGAGATACTTC
CASSTRRRYF